This TCR beta chain derives from a study of early T cells in non-severe SARS-CoV-2 infection. Whole-study context: Sequencing was performed on bulk RNA from unsorted whole blood, leaving chains unpaired.

This clonotype was picked up a small number of times. Individual cDNA molecules received unique molecular identifiers. Via MiXCR, TCRdb re-called the 5' RACE reads, giving one row per CDR3 protein. This table has 100,000 to 120,000 distinct CDR3 sequences, around 12% appearing once. The CDR3 totals 14 residues. The germline gives CDR1 DFQATT, CDR2 SNEGSKA (reference sequence). V dropped 8 bases and J dropped 3; count of bases not matched to a gene: 3. The sequence derives from an adult who was a healthcare worker with PCR-confirmed SARS-CoV-2 infection or an uninfected control (not recorded which). The chain carries TRBV20-1 and TRBJ2-3; 15 bases align to TRBD2. The sample was whole blood, taken at baseline. This chain's CDR3 is CSMGLAGGTDTQYF. Written as DNA, the CDR3 is TGCAGTATGGGACTAGCGGGAGGAACAGATACGCAGTATTTT.